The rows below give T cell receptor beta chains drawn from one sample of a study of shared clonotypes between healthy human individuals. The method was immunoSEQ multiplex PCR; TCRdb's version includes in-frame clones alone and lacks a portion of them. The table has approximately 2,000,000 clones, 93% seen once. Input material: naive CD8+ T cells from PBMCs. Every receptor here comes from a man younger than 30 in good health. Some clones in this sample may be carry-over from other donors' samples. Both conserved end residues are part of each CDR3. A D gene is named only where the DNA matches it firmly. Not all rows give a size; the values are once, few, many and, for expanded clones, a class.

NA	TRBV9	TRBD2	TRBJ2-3	TGTGCCAGCAGCGCCGGCAGGGGCGGGAGGGCCACAGATACGCAGTATTTT	CASSAGRGGRATDTQYF
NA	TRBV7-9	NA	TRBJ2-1	TGTGCCAGCAGCTTAGGGGTCTCGCATCCTCAAATCAATGAGCAGTTCTTC	CASSLGVSHPQINEQFF
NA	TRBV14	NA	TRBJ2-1	TGTGCCAGCAGCCAAACAGTCCTCAATGAGCAGTTCTTC	CASSQTVLNEQFF
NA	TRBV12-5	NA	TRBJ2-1	TGTGCTAGTGGTTTGGTCGAGGGTTCGTACTACAATGAGCAGTTCTTC	CASGLVEGSYYNEQFF
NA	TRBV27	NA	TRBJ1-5	TGTGCCAGCAGTTTATCGGGTGGCAGCAATCAGCCCCAGCATTTT	CASSLSGGSNQPQHF
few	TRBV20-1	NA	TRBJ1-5	TGCAGTGCTAGTGACCAGCCCCAGCATTTT	CSASDQPQHF
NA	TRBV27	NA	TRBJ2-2	TGTGCCAGCAACTTTGGACCGGCGGGGACCGGGGAGCTGTTTTTT	CASNFGPAGTGELFF
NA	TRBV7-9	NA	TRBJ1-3	TGTGCCAGCAGCTTAGATCCAGGGACTGGAAACACCATATATTTT	CASSLDPGTGNTIYF
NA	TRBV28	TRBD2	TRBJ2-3	TGTGCCAGCAGTTCCGAGACTAGCGGGAGGGCCGGGGCAGATACGCAGTATTTT	CASSSETSGRAGADTQYF
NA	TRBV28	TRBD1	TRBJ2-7	TGTGCCAGCAGTTTGCAGGGGGCTTTCTACGAGCAGTACTTC	CASSLQGAFYEQYF
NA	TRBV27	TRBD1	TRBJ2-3	TGTGCCAGCAGTCCCTACAGGGGGTTTACAGATACGCAGTATTTT	CASSPYRGFTDTQYF
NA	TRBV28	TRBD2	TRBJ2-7	TGTGCCAGCAGTTCCCGCCCGGGACTAGCTGTCGAGCAGTACTTC	CASSSRPGLAVEQYF
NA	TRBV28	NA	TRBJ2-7	TGTGCCAGCAGTTTATCCCAGGCCGGGGGTTTCTACGAGCAGTACTTC	CASSLSQAGGFYEQYF
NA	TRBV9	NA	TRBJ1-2	TGTGCCAGCAGCGGCCGCGACCCTGAGGGCGGCTACACCTTC	CASSGRDPEGGYTF
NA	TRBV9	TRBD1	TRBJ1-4	TGTGCCAGCAGCGGCCGACTGGGACAGCCAGAAAAACTGTTTTTT	CASSGRLGQPEKLFF
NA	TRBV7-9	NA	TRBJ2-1	TGTGCCAGCAGCTTACTTTCGCCTACCAATGAGCAGTTCTTC	CASSLLSPTNEQFF
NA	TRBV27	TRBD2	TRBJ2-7	TGTGCCAGTCTTGGGGGGGACCCGGGGAACCCCTACGAGCAGTACTTC	CASLGGDPGNPYEQYF
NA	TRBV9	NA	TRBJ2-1	TGTGCCAGCAGCCCCCACCCGGAGGGGGCGAGGAATGAGCAGTTCTTC	CASSPHPEGARNEQFF
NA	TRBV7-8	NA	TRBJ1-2	TGTGCCAGCAGCTTAGATTCATGGGGGCTACCCTATGGCTACACCTTC	CASSLDSWGLPYGYTF
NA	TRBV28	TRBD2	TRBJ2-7	TGTGCCTCCAAAGCGGGATCCTACGAGCAGTACTTC	CASKAGSYEQYF
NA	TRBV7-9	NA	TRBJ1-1	TGTGCCAGCAGCTTAACATTCGATGGTGACACTGAAGCTTTCTTT	CASSLTFDGDTEAFF
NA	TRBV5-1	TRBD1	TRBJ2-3	TGCGCCAGCAGCTTGGACTCGAGACAGGGAATCACAGATACGCAGTATTTT	CASSLDSRQGITDTQYF
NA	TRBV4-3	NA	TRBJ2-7	TGCGCCAGCAGCCAAGATTTGGGGGGCGTAAGATCGTTGGGTGGCTCCTACGAGCAGTACTTC	CASSQDLGGVRSLGGSYEQYF
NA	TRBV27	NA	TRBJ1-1	TGTGCCAGCAAAAACGGACGCGGCACTGAAGCTTTCTTT	CASKNGRGTEAFF
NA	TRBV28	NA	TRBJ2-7	TGTGCCAGCAGTTTAAGAGGGGTAGGGTACGAGCAGTACTTC	CASSLRGVGYEQYF
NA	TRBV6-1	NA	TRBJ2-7	TGTGCCAGCACCCCCACCGGGACAAGGGGCTACGAGCAGTACTTC	CASTPTGTRGYEQYF
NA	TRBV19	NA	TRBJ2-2	TGTGCCAGTCGACAAGCGAACACCGGGGAGCTGTTTTTT	CASRQANTGELFF
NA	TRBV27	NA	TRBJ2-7	TGTGCCAGCAGTTTATCGATGCAGGGGCGCGAGCAGTACTTC	CASSLSMQGREQYF
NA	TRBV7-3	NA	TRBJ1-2	TGTGCCAGCAGCTTAAATCCGACAGACGGCTACACCTTC	CASSLNPTDGYTF
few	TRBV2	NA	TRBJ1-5	TGTGCCAGCAGCGGCGGGGGTTTGAATCAGCCCCAGCATTTT	CASSGGGLNQPQHF
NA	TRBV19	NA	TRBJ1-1	TGTGCCAGTAGGGACGGACAGAACACTGAAGCTTTCTTT	CASRDGQNTEAFF
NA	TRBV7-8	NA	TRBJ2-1	TGTGCCAGCAGCTTAGAAAAGAGGCAGACTTACAATGAGCAGTTCTTC	CASSLEKRQTYNEQFF
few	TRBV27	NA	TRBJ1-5	TGTGCCAGCAGTTTCGGACAGAGTCAGCCCCAGCATTTT	CASSFGQSQPQHF
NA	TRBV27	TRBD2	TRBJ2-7	TGTGCCAGCAGTCCCCCGGGACTAGCGGGGCCATCCGAGCAGTACTTC	CASSPPGLAGPSEQYF
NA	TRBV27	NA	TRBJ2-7	TGTGCCAGCAGTTCTAGACTGGGAGTTCAATACGAGCAGTACTTC	CASSSRLGVQYEQYF
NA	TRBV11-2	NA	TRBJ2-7	TGTGCCAGCAGCTTCGGCACCACCTACGAGCAGTACTTC	CASSFGTTYEQYF
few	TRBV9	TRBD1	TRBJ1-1	TGTGCCAGCAGCGCCCAGGGGGCGGGCACTGAAGCTTTCTTT	CASSAQGAGTEAFF